What follows are 21 T cell receptor beta chains derived from one specimen sequenced in a study of control samples from healthy donors and cancer patients (dated by TCRdb to 2020 to 2022). The library came from the immunoSEQ multiplex PCR assay. Sourced from immuneACCESS, this table was stored by TCRdb with only in-frame sequences that have V and J called. A share of the clones is absent; for the studies checked, an unresolved V gene accounts for under half, and the remainder has no known explanation. The sample records about 120,000 clones, 88% of which are singletons. The ten biggest clones cover about 2.5% of the sample. The sequencing input was blood. These receptors all stem from a woman in her 70s in good health.

The genes are TRBV4-3 and TRBJ1-2; a weak D match, TRBD1 (5 bases). Deletions cut 0 bases from V and 4 bases from J, with 12 bases between. The length of the CDR3 is 15 residues. Germline V lookup: CDR1 LGHNA, CDR2 YSLEER. The CDR3 sequence is CASSQDSGRVYGYTF. CDR3 bases: TGCGCCAGCAGCCAAGATTCGGGCAGGGTCTATGGCTACACCTTC.

The chain recombines TRBV5-1 with TRBJ2-5, with a tentative D call TRBD1 (5 bases). Trimming left V 0 bases short and J 2 bases short, with 14 bases between. This CDR3 comprises 16 residues. Looked up from germline, CDR1 is SGHRS and CDR2 is YFSETQ. CDR3 sequence (DNA): TGCGCCAGCAGCTTGGCCCCCGCCGACAGACAAGAGACCCAGTACTTC. Translating gives CASSLAPADRQETQYF.

The chain links TRBV4-3 to TRBJ1-3, with D uncertain. This CDR3 has 15 amino acids. Trimming took 0 bases from V and 0 from J, leaving 6 bases between them. From germline, CDR1 is LGHNA and CDR2 YSLEER. The CDR3 loop is CASSQDGVSGNTIYF. The CDR3 DNA follows: TGCGCCAGCAGCCAAGACGGGGTCTCTGGAAACACCATATATTTT.

The rearrangement uses TRBV24-1 and TRBJ2-5, with 8 positions matching TRBD1. With 4 bases clipped from V and 4 bases from J, the junction kept 7 bases outside the gene matches. The germline gives CDR1 KGHDR, CDR2 SFDVKD. This CDR3 spans 15 amino acids. The CDR3 loop reads CATSDAKQGGETQYF. The CDR3 nucleotides read TGTGCCACCAGTGACGCTAAACAGGGGGGAGAGACCCAGTACTTC.

The chain links TRBV18 to TRBJ2-7; D uncertain. Germline loops: CDR1 KGHSH, CDR2 LQKENI. V was cut by 3 bases and J by 4 bases, with 4 bases left in between. CDR3 length: 11 amino acids. Here the CDR3 reads CASSPKYEQYF. The CDR3 DNA sequence: TGTGCCAGCTCACCTAAATACGAGCAGTACTTC.

The V gene is TRBV19, the J gene TRBJ2-7; weak D call: TRBD2 (5 bases). In germline, CDR1 is LNHDA, CDR2 SQIVND (reference sequence). The ends were cut back, 1 base at V and 6 bases at J, with 13 bases in the middle. This CDR3 is built from 14 residues. The CDR3 DNA sequence: TGTGCCAGTAGTATAGTAAGGGAGAGGTCCGAGCAGTACTTC. The encoded protein is CASSIVRERSEQYF.

The CDR3 spells CASSLEGRGMNTEAFF. The CDR3 DNA follows: TGCGCCAGCAGCCTAGAGGGACGGGGGATGAACACTGAAGCTTTCTTT. The chain employs TRBV5-1 and TRBJ1-1; possibly TRBD1 for D (5 bases). V was clipped by 4 bases and J by 0 bases, with 16 bases between them. The germline gives CDR1 SGHRS, CDR2 YFSETQ. This CDR3 contains 16 residues.

This clone came up once. This sequence joins TRBV6-5 and TRBJ1-1; D is perhaps TRBD1 (5 bases). This CDR3 has 14 amino acids. The germline V and J ends were trimmed by 6 bases and 0 bases, with 11 bases remaining between them. The germline CDR1 and CDR2 sequences are MNHEY and SVGAGI. CDR3 sequence: CASRPGRMNTEAFF. For the CDR3, the DNA is TGTGCCAGCAGACCGGGACGTATGAACACTGAAGCTTTCTTT.

CDR3 amino acids: CASSFGTARHGYTF. The CDR3 region has the DNA TGTGCCAGCAGCTTCGGGACAGCCAGGCATGGCTACACCTTC. The chain has TRBV13 and TRBJ1-2; 7 bases are shared with TRBD1. The CDR3 has 14 residues. With V trimmed by 3 bases and J by 6 bases, 7 bases remained unmatched. Germline-derived CDR1 and CDR2 are PRHDT and FYEKMQ (reference sequence).

This sequence joins TRBV7-2 and TRBJ2-1; D is unclear. This CDR3 has 15 residues. The germline CDR1 and CDR2 sequences are SGHTA and FQGNSA. Trimming pared 6 bases from V and 5 bases from J, leaving 17 bases between. DNA for the CDR3: TGTGCCAGCAGTCGCCCCGGCCGACCAGACAATGAGCAGTTCTTC. It yields the protein CASSRPGRPDNEQFF.

The rearrangement joins TRBV6-2 or TRBV6-3 to TRBJ2-2; 7 nucleotides line up with TRBD2. The ends lost 6 bases at V and 3 bases at J; junction bases unmatched: 7. Germline lookup yields CDR1 MNHEY and CDR2 SVGEGT. The CDR3 length is 15 residues. CDR3 protein: CASSRGGLDTGELFF. CDR3 in DNA: TGTGCCAGCAGCCGCGGGGGATTGGACACCGGGGAGCTGTTTTTT.

V and J are TRBV9 and TRBJ1-1; D may be TRBD1 (6 bases). The V end lost 3 bases, the J end lost 8 bases, and 14 bases lay between the germline ends. Germline CDR1 reads SGDLS; CDR2 reads YYNGEE. The CDR3 covers 13 residues. CDR3 loop: CASSATGQGEAFF. CDR3 nucleotide sequence: TGTGCCAGCAGCGCAACAGGGCAAGGAGAAGCTTTCTTT. The full variable domain, with the rest looked up from reference TRBV9 and TRBJ1-1, is DSGVTQTPKHLITATGQRVTLRCSPRSGDLSVYWYQQSLDQGLQFLIQYYNGEERAKGNILERFSAQQFPDLHSELNLSSLELGDSALYFCASSATGQGEAFFGQGTRLTVV.

This sequence joins TRBV11-2 and TRBJ2-2, with 7 positions matching TRBD1. Trimming took 2 bases from V and 3 from J; bases not matched to a gene: 3. CDR3 length: 15 residues. The germline V gene has CDR1 SGHAT and CDR2 FQNNGV. The CDR3 DNA is TGTGCCAGCAGCTTATTCCAGGGGGACACCGGGGAGCTGTTTTTT. This codes for CASSLFQGDTGELFF. The full variable domain, rest sourced from reference TRBV11-2 and TRBJ2-2, is EAGVAQSPRYKIIEKRQSVAFWCNPISGHATLYWYQQILGQGPKLLIQFQNNGVVDDSQLPKDRFSAERLKGVDSTLKIQPAKLEDSAVYLCASSLFQGDTGELFFGEGSRLTVL.

The chain is built from TRBV7-2 and TRBJ2-3; 10 bases line up with TRBD2. Per germline, CDR1 SGHTA and CDR2 FQGNSA. V was clipped by 2 bases and J by 2 bases; unmatched bases: 4. The length of the CDR3 is 16 residues. The CDR3 spells CASSLPAGGFTDTQYF. CDR3 bases: TGTGCCAGCAGCTTACCAGCGGGGGGGTTCACAGATACGCAGTATTTT.

The gene calls are TRBV4-3 and TRBJ2-5; D gene uncertain. V shed 1 base and J shed 5 bases, with 17 bases lying between them. The CDR3 sequence is 16 residues long. Germline V lookup: CDR1 LGHNA, CDR2 YSLEER. CDR3 sequence: CASSQVVFSGVETQYF. Here the CDR3 DNA reads TGCGCCAGCAGCCAAGTTGTCTTCTCCGGAGTGGAGACCCAGTACTTC.

V and J are TRBV4-2 and TRBJ1-3; possibly TRBD1 for D (6 bases). CDR3 length: 17 residues. V lost 0 bases, J lost 4 bases, and 16 bases lay in between. Per the germline V gene, CDR1 is LGHNA and CDR2 is YNFKEQ. CDR3 nucleotides: TGTGCCAGCAGCCAAGATCTGTGGGGGGCGGAAGGAAACACCATATATTTT. This translates into CASSQDLWGAEGNTIYF.

V and J are TRBV6-6 and TRBJ2-7; D is unclear. The germline V gene encodes CDR1 MNHNY and CDR2 SVGAGI (reference sequence). V lost 0 bases to trimming and J lost 2 bases, with 8 bases between them. CDR3 length equals 14 residues. CDR3 DNA: TGTGCCAGCAGTTACTCGGGCAGCGCCTACGAGCAGTACTTC. Residues: CASSYSGSAYEQYF.

This clone was counted between two and nine times. The chain recombines TRBV15 with TRBJ2-3; TRBD1 agrees at 11 bases. Unmatched junction bases numbered 3, after V lost 0 bases and J lost 4 bases. Per germline, CDR1 LNHNV and CDR2 YYDKDF (reference sequence). This CDR3 has 16 residues. The DNA for the CDR3 is TGTGCCACCAGCAGAGATCGGGGACAGGGGGCAGATACGCAGTATTTT. This gives the protein CATSRDRGQGADTQYF.

The sample holds one count of this clone. The rearrangement joins TRBV27 to TRBJ1-2; 8 bases fit TRBD1. The CDR3 has 15 residues. The junction had 9 bases not matched to a gene; V was cut back by 5 bases and J by 4 bases. Germline values: CDR1 MNHEY, CDR2 SMNVEV (reference sequence). The CDR3 sequence: CASSPLDRGIYGYTF. The DNA of the CDR3 is TGTGCCAGCAGTCCGCTAGACAGGGGTATCTATGGCTACACCTTC.

This sequence joins TRBV6-2 or TRBV6-3 and TRBJ1-2, with 8 nucleotides matching TRBD1. V was pared by 2 bases and J by 4 bases, with 3 bases of the junction left unmatched. This CDR3 region has 14 residues. Per germline, CDR1 MNHEY and CDR2 SVGEGT. CDR3 nucleotides: TGTGCCAGCAGTTACGTGACAGGGGTCTATGGCTACACCTTC. Protein product: CASSYVTGVYGYTF.

The V and J genes are TRBV7-2 and TRBJ1-1; D remains ambiguous. Trimming cost V 5 bases and J 3 bases, with 13 bases left between them. The length of the CDR3 is 14 residues. Germline loops: CDR1 SGHTA, CDR2 FQGNSA. The CDR3 reads CASSPEAAYTEAFF. The CDR3 coding sequence is TGTGCCAGCAGCCCAGAAGCGGCGTACACTGAAGCTTTCTTT. The full variable domain, completed using reference TRBV7-2 and TRBJ1-1, is GAGVSQSPSNKVTEKGKDVELRCDPISGHTALYWYRQSLGQGLEFLIYFQGNSAPDKSGLPSDRFSAERTGGSVSTLTIQRTQQEDSAVYLCASSPEAAYTEAFFGQGTRLTVV.